This is a list of T cell receptor beta chains from one sample in a study of blood T cell repertoires in COVID-19. Profiled with immunoSEQ multiplex PCR; TCRdb holds only in-frame clones, not every one. The sample contains around 130,000 clones, 85% to 90% of which appear only once. Sequencing was done on a sample of peripheral blood. The receptor set was obtained from a human donor in a cohort sampled during active COVID-19. The CDR3 runs from the conserved cysteine through the conserved F or W. The D gene is left open where the match is weak. The listing skips clone size in some rows; elsewhere it reads once, few, many or a size class.

D gene	clone size	CDR3 length	J gene	V gene	CDR3 DNA	CDR3 protein
.	few	14	TRBJ1-1	TRBV7-9	TGTGCCAGCAGCCCTCCAGCGGTGAACACTGAAGCTTTCTTT	CASSPPAVNTEAFF
.	.	14	TRBJ2-1	TRBV19	TGTGCCAGTAGTCTGGGGAGCTCCTACAATGAGCAGTTCTTC	CASSLGSSYNEQFF
.	.	15	TRBJ1-5	TRBV6-6	TGTGCCAGCAGTTCCGGCGGGGTTGGTGGTCAGCCCCAGCATTTT	CASSSGGVGGQPQHF
.	.	14	TRBJ1-2	TRBV6-2/TRBV6-3	TGTGCCAGCAGTTCCAGGTTCGCTGGATCTGGCTACACCTTC	CASSSRFAGSGYTF
TRBD1	.	14	TRBJ1-5	TRBV3-1/TRBV3-2	TGTGCCAGCAGTCTGGACAGGGGAGGACAGCCCCAGCATTTT	CASSLDRGGQPQHF
.	.	13	TRBJ1-1	TRBV10-3	TGTGCCATCAGTGACGGAGCATCACCTGAAGCTTTCTTT	CAISDGASPEAFF
TRBD1	.	13	TRBJ1-5	TRBV4-3	TGCGCCAGCAGCCCGACAGGGTTTCAGCCCCAGCATTTT	CASSPTGFQPQHF
TRBD1	.	16	TRBJ2-5	TRBV6-5	TGTGCCAGCAGTTACTCCTACAGGGGAAAGGTGGAGACCCAGTACTTC	CASSYSYRGKVETQYF
.	.	14	TRBJ1-6	TRBV6-5	TGTGCCAGCAGGAAAGGGGCCGGTAATTCACCCCTCCACTTT	CASRKGAGNSPLHF
TRBD1	.	14	TRBJ2-3	TRBV27	TGTGCCAGCAGTCTCGGGACAGGGGGTAGTACGCAGTATTTT	CASSLGTGGSTQYF
.	few	15	TRBJ2-1	TRBV2	TGTGCCAGCAGTGCAACTAGTAGCTCCTACAATGAGCAGTTCTTC	CASSATSSSYNEQFF
.	.	12	TRBJ2-4	TRBV6-2/TRBV6-3	TGTGCCAGCAGTCAACAGGGAAACATTCAGTACTTC	CASSQQGNIQYF
TRBD1	.	17	TRBJ1-3	TRBV19	TGTGCCAGTAGTATCGGACAGGGCTTTTCCTCTGGAAACACCATATATTTT	CASSIGQGFSSGNTIYF
.	few	12	TRBJ1-1	TRBV19	TGTGCCACCCGAGACAGGAACACTGAAGCTTTCTTT	CATRDRNTEAFF
.	.	14	TRBJ1-1	TRBV5-4	TGTGCCAGCAGCCTCAGGCTCCCGAACACTGAAGCTTTCTTT	CASSLRLPNTEAFF
TRBD1	.	16	TRBJ1-3	TRBV30	TGTGCCTGGAGCCCACCGGACAGGCGATTTGGAAACACCATATATTTT	CAWSPPDRRFGNTIYF
.	.	15	TRBJ2-3	TRBV6-5	TGTGCCAGCAGTTATGGGGGGAGTCAAGCGGATACGCAGTATTTT	CASSYGGSQADTQYF
.	once	14	TRBJ1-2	TRBV30	TGTGCCTGGAGTGTACGGTTTACAGAGTATGGCTACACCTTC	CAWSVRFTEYGYTF
TRBD1	.	16	TRBJ1-3	TRBV19	TGTGCCAGTAGTACCGGGACAGCAAACTCTGGAAACACCATATATTTT	CASSTGTANSGNTIYF
TRBD2	.	15	TRBJ2-3	TRBV18	TGTGCCAGCTCACCGGGACTAGCGGGGACAGATACGCAGTATTTT	CASSPGLAGTDTQYF
.	.	18	TRBJ2-2	TRBV10-3	TGTGCCATCAGTGAGTCGACCGGGCGGTCGACTAGTCCCCGGGAGCTGTTTTTT	CAISESTGRSTSPRELFF
.	.	13	TRBJ2-5	TRBV13	TGTGCCAGCAGCCACCGGGACAAAGAGACCCAGTACTTC	CASSHRDKETQYF
.	.	14	TRBJ1-2	TRBV30	TGTGCCTGGAGTAACGGGATTACCCCCTATGGCTACACCTTC	CAWSNGITPYGYTF
.	.	12	TRBJ1-2	TRBV30	TGTGCCTGGAGTGTATCTGAGTATGGCTACACCTTC	CAWSVSEYGYTF
.	.	13	TRBJ2-3	TRBV7-7	TGTGCCAGCAGCACTGATAGCACAGATACGCAGTATTTT	CASSTDSTDTQYF
.	.	15	TRBJ2-2	TRBV5-1	TGCGCCAGCAGCTCGCAGGCCGCAGGGGCCGGGGAGCTGTTTTTT	CASSSQAAGAGELFF
TRBD2	.	16	TRBJ2-3	TRBV5-4	TGTGCCAGCAGGCCCTCCCCAGCGGGAGGCCCAGATACGCAGTATTTT	CASRPSPAGGPDTQYF
.	.	15	TRBJ1-2	TRBV27	TGTGCCAGCAGTTTAAGTTTTGCAGTCTCGGGAGGCTACACCTTC	CASSLSFAVSGGYTF
.	once	14	TRBJ1-2	TRBV27	TGTGCCAGCAGTTTAGGAGGAACGGGGGATGGCTACACCTTC	CASSLGGTGDGYTF
.	.	18	TRBJ1-2	TRBV6-2/TRBV6-3	TGTGCCAGCAGTCTCAAGGAGGAAACGGGTCGAGCTAACTATGGCTACACCTTC	CASSLKEETGRANYGYTF
TRBD1	.	17	TRBJ1-4	TRBV15	TGTGCCACCAGCCCACTCGGGGGGACAGGGGAGGGCGAAAAACTGTTTTTT	CATSPLGGTGEGEKLFF
TRBD2	.	15	TRBJ2-3	TRBV7-2	TGTGCCAGCAGCTCGACAGCGGGAGCCACAGATACGCAGTATTTT	CASSSTAGATDTQYF
.	.	11	TRBJ2-1	TRBV20-1	TGCAGTGCGAGACAGTACAATGAGCAGTTCTTC	CSARQYNEQFF
.	.	14	TRBJ1-1	TRBV5-1	TGCGCCAGCAGCTTGGGGACATCGAACACTGAAGCTTTCTTT	CASSLGTSNTEAFF
.	.	16	TRBJ1-4	TRBV24-1	TGTGCCACCAGTGAGTCTAGGGGCAGTGGTGTTGAAAAACTGTTTTTT	CATSESRGSGVEKLFF
.	.	14	TRBJ1-1	TRBV7-2	TGTGCCAGCAGCTTAATGCCCGGGAGCACTGAAGCTTTCTTT	CASSLMPGSTEAFF
TRBD2	once	15	TRBJ2-1	TRBV5-4	TGTGCCAGCAGCGTCCCTCCGGGACTAGCCCATGAGCAGTTCTTC	CASSVPPGLAHEQFF
.	.	15	TRBJ1-5	TRBV5-5	TGTGCCAGCAGCTTGGGCCTTACTACCGATCAGCCCCAGCATTTT	CASSLGLTTDQPQHF
TRBD1	.	19	TRBJ2-6	TRBV6-1	TGTGCCAGCAGTGAAACCGTGGGACAGCGGAGCTCTGGGGCCAACGTCCTGACTTTC	CASSETVGQRSSGANVLTF
.	.	12	TRBJ1-2	TRBV12-3/TRBV12-4	TGTGCCAGCAGTTCAGGAAACTATGGCTACACCTTC	CASSSGNYGYTF
.	.	15	TRBJ1-1	TRBV9	TGTGCCAGCAGCACCCAGACAGGAGGTATCTCTGAAGCTTTCTTT	CASSTQTGGISEAFF
TRBD2	.	16	TRBJ2-3	TRBV11-3	TGTGCCAGCACCCAGGCGGGAGGGCCACGTTCAGATACGCAGTATTTT	CASTQAGGPRSDTQYF
.	.	14	TRBJ1-1	TRBV5-5	TGTGCCAGCAGCTTGTGGCAGCGCAACACTGAAGCTTTCTTT	CASSLWQRNTEAFF
TRBD2	.	15	TRBJ2-1	TRBV6-5	TGTGCCAGCAGCAGGGACTACTCCCCCTACAATGAGCAGTTCTTC	CASSRDYSPYNEQFF
.	.	13	TRBJ2-7	TRBV10-3	TGTGCCGTATCCACAGGGGGGGGCTACGAGCAGTACTTC	CAVSTGGGYEQYF